This T cell receptor (beta chain) was found in a study of T cell responses to AZD1222 COVID-19 vaccine. Study information: Pooling covered second doses at about 4 or about 12 weeks.

Findings and caveats of the study: In the spike-specific TCR repertoire, nearly half reportedly target unmutated variant regions. The donor group comprised mostly white British people and more females; the analysis possibly underestimated clonal diversity. Repertoire sampling happened only post peak T cell response.

Sequencing was performed with immunoSEQ multiplex PCR; in TCRdb, only in-frame clones are kept and a portion is missing. The sample includes over 95,000 clones, 85% to 90% seen only once; the top ten take about 3%. Per the germline V gene, CDR1 is MGHDK and CDR2 is SYGVNS. The V and J ends lost 5 bases and 1 base respectively, with 7 bases between them. The CDR3 is 13 residues long. For this clone: Its antigen is not known.

The material sequenced was peripheral blood, taken on day 0 of AZD1222 vaccination. The receptor comes from an adult in good health. The J gene is TRBJ2-3, the V gene TRBV25-1; D unresolved. The CDR3 here is CASSLAGTDTQYF. The CDR3 DNA is TGTGCCAGCAGTTTGGCTGGCACAGATACGCAGTATTTT.